This record looks at one T cell receptor (beta chain) sequence and its context. Its specificity is unknown. The source of the sample is a study of PD-1 blockade in classical Hodgkin lymphoma. Study as a whole: Every 2 weeks, patients got 3 mg/kg intravenous nivolumab. Study observations and caveats: In newly diagnosed patients, baseline TCR diversity was reportedly below that of healthy donors. Newly diagnosed patients had diversity similar to the baseline diversity of complete responders. CD4+ TCR diversity, unlike CD8+, climbed significantly by C4D1.

Autologous stem cell transplantation was followed by relapse in every patient, and brentuximab vedotin exposure varied. Germline V gene data show CDR1 as MNHEY and CDR2 as SVGAGI. The CDR3 is 14 amino acids. The V and J ends lost 4 bases and 6 bases respectively, with 16 bases between them. Sequenced by immunoSEQ multiplex PCR; TCRdb stores in-frame clones only, minus some. Of approximately 99,000 clones in the sample, 81% are singletons; the top ten hold 15% to 20%. This sample comprised peripheral blood mononuclear cells (PBMCs), obtained before the second cycle of nivolumab. This sequence joins TRBV6-5 and TRBJ2-7; D is possibly TRBD2 (6 bases). The TCR sequence derives from a human donor with classical Hodgkin lymphoma. Here the CDR3 reads CASSSAPGAGEQYF. The CDR3 coding sequence is TGTGCCAGCAGTTCCGCCCCGGGAGCCGGCGAGCAGTACTTC.